A selection of T cell receptor beta chains follows, all from one sample in a study of shared clonotypes between healthy human individuals. Libraries were prepared by immunoSEQ multiplex PCR; TCRdb keeps only in-frame clonotypes and omits some of them. The sample lists 700,000 or so clones, about two thirds occurring once. Sequencing input: memory CD4+ T cells sorted from blood. Receptor source: a woman in her thirties in good health. Each CDR3 is given with its conserved first and last residue. D genes are given only for firm matches. Part of the rows lack a size; the others show once, few, many or a class for expanded clones.

v_call: TRBV5-1; clone_size: NA; j_call: TRBJ2-1; d_call: NA; cdr3_aa: CASSLSTRPDNEQFF; cdr3_nt: TGCGCCAGCAGCTTGTCGACCCGTCCGGACAATGAGCAGTTCTTC
v_call: TRBV6-4; clone_size: NA; j_call: TRBJ2-1; d_call: NA; cdr3_aa: CASSAGSKESEQFF; cdr3_nt: TGTGCCAGCAGTGCGGGATCCAAAGAATCAGAGCAGTTCTTC
v_call: TRBV6-6; clone_size: once; j_call: TRBJ1-6; d_call: NA; cdr3_aa: CASRRDGNSPLHF; cdr3_nt: TGTGCCAGCAGACGGGACGGTAATTCACCCCTCCACTTT
v_call: TRBV10-2; clone_size: NA; j_call: TRBJ2-3; d_call: NA; cdr3_aa: CATKTGGVRDTQYF; cdr3_nt: TGCGCCACCAAAACGGGTGGGGTGAGGGATACGCAGTATTTT
v_call: TRBV29-1; clone_size: many; j_call: TRBJ2-1; d_call: TRBD2; cdr3_aa: CSVARLAGGDNEQFF; cdr3_nt: TGCAGCGTAGCAAGACTAGCGGGAGGGGACAATGAGCAGTTCTTC
v_call: TRBV7-8; clone_size: NA; j_call: TRBJ2-1; d_call: TRBD2; cdr3_aa: CASTQREGTNEQFF; cdr3_nt: TGTGCCAGCACCCAGCGGGAGGGAACAAATGAGCAGTTCTTC
v_call: TRBV10-3; clone_size: NA; j_call: TRBJ2-3; d_call: TRBD2; cdr3_aa: CAISDPAGGPDTQYF; cdr3_nt: TGTGCCATCAGTGATCCAGCGGGAGGGCCAGATACGCAGTATTTT
v_call: TRBV5-1; clone_size: few; j_call: TRBJ2-7; d_call: TRBD2; cdr3_aa: CASSFAGAYEQYF; cdr3_nt: TGCGCCAGCAGCTTTGCGGGGGCCTACGAGCAGTACTTC
v_call: TRBV28; clone_size: NA; j_call: TRBJ2-2; d_call: NA; cdr3_aa: CASRANVGELFF; cdr3_nt: TGTGCCAGCAGGGCGAACGTCGGGGAGCTGTTTTTT
v_call: TRBV28; clone_size: few; j_call: TRBJ1-1; d_call: NA; cdr3_aa: CASSLLGTPDGTEAFF; cdr3_nt: TGTGCCAGCAGCCTACTCGGGACCCCGGACGGCACTGAAGCTTTCTTT
v_call: TRBV4-1; clone_size: NA; j_call: TRBJ1-1; d_call: NA; cdr3_aa: CASSHGRQANLGTEAFF; cdr3_nt: TGCGCCAGCAGCCACGGAAGACAGGCCAACTTGGGCACTGAAGCTTTCTTT
v_call: TRBV6-6; clone_size: NA; j_call: TRBJ2-1; d_call: NA; cdr3_aa: CASSYSTNSEYEQFF; cdr3_nt: TGTGCCAGCAGTTACTCAACAAACTCTGAATATGAGCAGTTCTTC
v_call: TRBV2; clone_size: NA; j_call: TRBJ2-1; d_call: NA; cdr3_aa: CASSRGDPVYEQFF; cdr3_nt: TGTGCCAGCAGTCGTGGGGACCCGGTCTATGAGCAGTTCTTC
v_call: TRBV19; clone_size: NA; j_call: TRBJ1-3; d_call: NA; cdr3_aa: CATHSTGFGNTIYF; cdr3_nt: TGTGCCACTCACTCAACAGGGTTTGGAAACACCATATATTTT
v_call: TRBV7-9; clone_size: NA; j_call: TRBJ1-2; d_call: NA; cdr3_aa: CASSPGREDGYTF; cdr3_nt: TGTGCCAGCAGCCCCGGCAGGGAGGATGGCTACACCTTC
v_call: TRBV28; clone_size: few; j_call: TRBJ1-4; d_call: TRBD1; cdr3_aa: CASRFGRQGANEKLFF; cdr3_nt: TGTGCCAGCAGGTTCGGAAGACAGGGTGCTAATGAAAAACTGTTTTTT
v_call: TRBV10-3; clone_size: NA; j_call: TRBJ1-1; d_call: NA; cdr3_aa: CAISPTVNTEAFF; cdr3_nt: TGTGCCATCAGTCCGACGGTGAACACTGAAGCTTTCTTT
v_call: TRBV10-3; clone_size: NA; j_call: TRBJ2-5; d_call: TRBD1; cdr3_aa: CAIRDHRGEETQYF; cdr3_nt: TGTGCCATCAGGGACCACAGGGGAGAAGAGACCCAGTACTTC
v_call: TRBV5-1; clone_size: NA; j_call: TRBJ1-4; d_call: NA; cdr3_aa: CASSFQGNEKLFF; cdr3_nt: TGCGCCAGCAGCTTTCAGGGAAATGAAAAACTGTTTTTT
v_call: TRBV6-1; clone_size: few; j_call: TRBJ1-4; d_call: TRBD1; cdr3_aa: CASWKGAGNEKLFF; cdr3_nt: TGTGCCAGCTGGAAGGGGGCAGGTAATGAAAAACTGTTTTTT
v_call: TRBV11-2; clone_size: NA; j_call: TRBJ2-1; d_call: TRBD2; cdr3_aa: CASSFGLAVNEQFF; cdr3_nt: TGTGCCAGCAGCTTCGGTCTAGCGGTGAATGAGCAGTTCTTC
v_call: TRBV7-3; clone_size: NA; j_call: TRBJ2-7; d_call: NA; cdr3_aa: CASSGSKQYF; cdr3_nt: TGTGCCAGCAGTGGTAGTAAGCAGTACTTC
v_call: TRBV6-5; clone_size: NA; j_call: TRBJ2-7; d_call: TRBD1; cdr3_aa: CASSLTGESTYEQYF; cdr3_nt: TGTGCCAGCAGCTTGACAGGGGAATCGACCTACGAGCAGTACTTC
v_call: TRBV5-1; clone_size: NA; j_call: TRBJ2-7; d_call: TRBD2; cdr3_aa: CASSSNAGTSDGEQYF; cdr3_nt: TGCGCCAGCAGTTCTAATGCCGGGACTAGCGACGGCGAGCAGTACTTC
v_call: TRBV18; clone_size: few; j_call: TRBJ1-5; d_call: NA; cdr3_aa: CASSPNGYDQPQHF; cdr3_nt: TGTGCCAGCTCACCAAATGGTTACGATCAGCCCCAGCATTTT
v_call: TRBV16; clone_size: NA; j_call: TRBJ2-7; d_call: NA; cdr3_aa: CASSQSAYEQYF; cdr3_nt: TGTGCCAGCAGCCAATCAGCCTACGAGCAGTACTTC
v_call: TRBV27; clone_size: NA; j_call: TRBJ1-2; d_call: NA; cdr3_aa: CASGSWGLGYTF; cdr3_nt: TGTGCCAGCGGTAGTTGGGGGTTAGGCTACACCTTC
v_call: TRBV7-3; clone_size: NA; j_call: TRBJ2-5; d_call: NA; cdr3_aa: CASSLGAASETQYF; cdr3_nt: TGTGCCAGCAGTTTGGGGGCTGCCTCGGAGACCCAGTACTTC
v_call: TRBV28; clone_size: NA; j_call: TRBJ2-7; d_call: NA; cdr3_aa: CASNYGSHEQYF; cdr3_nt: TGTGCCAGCAACTACGGCTCCCACGAGCAGTACTTC
v_call: TRBV4-2; clone_size: NA; j_call: TRBJ2-7; d_call: TRBD2; cdr3_aa: CASSQDRRASGLPGKGASYEQYF; cdr3_nt: TGTGCCAGCAGCCAAGATAGAAGGGCTTCGGGACTACCGGGAAAAGGGGCCTCCTACGAGCAGTACTTC
v_call: TRBV23-1; clone_size: NA; j_call: TRBJ1-5; d_call: NA; cdr3_aa: CASKESGQRGYSNQPQHF; cdr3_nt: TGCGCCAGCAAGGAATCAGGACAGCGAGGTTATAGCAATCAGCCCCAGCATTTT
v_call: TRBV5-6; clone_size: once; j_call: TRBJ2-1; d_call: TRBD2; cdr3_aa: CASSPQPGLAANEQFF; cdr3_nt: TGTGCCAGCAGCCCACAGCCGGGACTAGCGGCCAATGAGCAGTTCTTC
v_call: TRBV7-9; clone_size: NA; j_call: TRBJ1-1; d_call: NA; cdr3_aa: CASSSDGTEAFF; cdr3_nt: TGTGCCAGCAGCTCAGATGGGACTGAAGCTTTCTTT
v_call: TRBV7-8; clone_size: NA; j_call: TRBJ1-3; d_call: NA; cdr3_aa: CASSLEFGAPHPGNTIYF; cdr3_nt: TGTGCCAGCAGCTTAGAGTTTGGGGCCCCACACCCTGGAAACACCATATATTTT
v_call: TRBV28; clone_size: NA; j_call: TRBJ1-1; d_call: TRBD1; cdr3_aa: CASSSQGVVYAFF; cdr3_nt: TGTGCCAGCAGTTCACAGGGGGTTGTCTATGCTTTCTTT
v_call: TRBV6-4; clone_size: NA; j_call: TRBJ1-2; d_call: NA; cdr3_aa: CASSESGAYGYTF; cdr3_nt: TGTGCCAGCAGTGAATCCGGGGCGTATGGCTACACCTTC
v_call: TRBV28; clone_size: once; j_call: TRBJ1-5; d_call: NA; cdr3_aa: CAINQGTANQPQHF; cdr3_nt: TGTGCCATCAACCAGGGGACGGCCAATCAGCCCCAGCATTTT
v_call: TRBV4-1; clone_size: NA; j_call: TRBJ2-7; d_call: TRBD2; cdr3_aa: CASRAPGTSGYEQYF; cdr3_nt: TGCGCCAGCAGGGCACCCGGGACTAGCGGGTACGAGCAGTACTTC
v_call: TRBV6-1; clone_size: NA; j_call: TRBJ1-4; d_call: NA; cdr3_aa: CAQGRDTARGLFF; cdr3_nt: TGTGCCCAGGGGCGGGACACTGCTAGGGGACTGTTTTTT
v_call: TRBV6-4; clone_size: NA; j_call: TRBJ1-1; d_call: NA; cdr3_aa: CASRLSGATEAFF; cdr3_nt: TGTGCCAGCAGGCTCTCGGGAGCCACTGAAGCTTTCTTT
v_call: TRBV4-1; clone_size: few; j_call: TRBJ2-6; d_call: NA; cdr3_aa: CASSQVRNPGANVLTF; cdr3_nt: TGCGCCAGCAGCCAAGTCCGGAATCCTGGGGCCAACGTCCTGACTTTC
v_call: TRBV28; clone_size: NA; j_call: TRBJ1-5; d_call: NA; cdr3_aa: CASSPDKHSNQPQHF; cdr3_nt: TGTGCCAGCAGCCCCGACAAGCATAGCAATCAGCCCCAGCATTTT
v_call: TRBV2; clone_size: NA; j_call: TRBJ2-7; d_call: NA; cdr3_aa: CASSEEPPVTSSYEQYF; cdr3_nt: TGTGCCAGCAGTGAAGAACCCCCGGTGACGAGCTCCTACGAGCAGTACTTC
v_call: TRBV19; clone_size: few; j_call: TRBJ1-5; d_call: NA; cdr3_aa: CASSIGWGSNQPQHF; cdr3_nt: TGTGCCAGTAGCATAGGGTGGGGGAGCAATCAGCCCCAGCATTTT
v_call: TRBV6-6; clone_size: once; j_call: TRBJ1-3; d_call: TRBD1; cdr3_aa: CASSRGQGNTIYF; cdr3_nt: TGTGCCAGCAGCCGGGGACAGGGAAACACCATATATTTT
v_call: TRBV10-1; clone_size: NA; j_call: TRBJ2-7; d_call: TRBD2; cdr3_aa: CASSNEGLAAYEQYF; cdr3_nt: TGCGCCAGCAGCAATGAGGGACTAGCGGCCTACGAGCAGTACTTC
v_call: TRBV30; clone_size: NA; j_call: TRBJ2-5; d_call: NA; cdr3_aa: CAWSATQETQYF; cdr3_nt: TGTGCCTGGAGTGCCACCCAAGAGACCCAGTACTTC
v_call: TRBV6-4; clone_size: NA; j_call: TRBJ2-3; d_call: NA; cdr3_aa: CASSDGVGIGLGDTQYF; cdr3_nt: TGTGCCAGCAGTGACGGTGTAGGGATTGGTCTAGGAGATACGCAGTATTTT
v_call: TRBV7-2; clone_size: NA; j_call: TRBJ2-7; d_call: NA; cdr3_aa: CASSLGGGWDSYEQYF; cdr3_nt: TGTGCCAGCAGCTTAGGAGGGGGATGGGACTCCTACGAGCAGTACTTC
v_call: TRBV7-9; clone_size: few; j_call: TRBJ2-1; d_call: NA; cdr3_aa: CASSLFSGLGGNEQFF; cdr3_nt: TGTGCCAGCAGCTTATTTAGCGGCCTTGGGGGCAATGAGCAGTTCTTC
v_call: TRBV19; clone_size: NA; j_call: TRBJ2-1; d_call: TRBD2; cdr3_aa: CASSKEGLAGSYNEQFF; cdr3_nt: TGTGCCAGTAGTAAGGAAGGACTAGCGGGATCCTACAATGAGCAGTTCTTC
v_call: TRBV5-1; clone_size: NA; j_call: TRBJ1-2; d_call: TRBD1; cdr3_aa: CASSGQGNYGYTF; cdr3_nt: TGCGCCAGCAGTGGACAGGGCAACTATGGCTACACCTTC
v_call: TRBV7-3; clone_size: few; j_call: TRBJ1-2; d_call: NA; cdr3_aa: CASSSGLRGGYTF; cdr3_nt: TGTGCCAGCAGCTCAGGACTCCGCGGGGGCTACACCTTC
v_call: TRBV30; clone_size: NA; j_call: TRBJ1-2; d_call: NA; cdr3_aa: CAWSVMYGYTF; cdr3_nt: TGTGCCTGGAGTGTAATGTATGGCTACACCTTC